The 6 T cell receptor beta chains in this list originate from one sample, sequenced in a study of human T cells and chemical hapten exposure. Total RNA extraction was carried out from unfractionated whole blood. TCRdb re-analysed the 5' RACE reads in MiXCR, keeping a single row per CDR3 protein. The data show approximately 81,000 distinct CDR3 sequences, with 6.5% to 8.5% seen just once and under 2.5% held by the top ten. Every receptor here comes from a male donor in good health.

CDR3: CASSTQGVTGELFF. The DNA of the CDR3 is TGTGCCAGCAGCACACAGGGGGTCACCGGGGAGCTGTTTTTT. The chain couples TRBV9 to TRBJ2-2; 8 nucleotides align to TRBD1. This CDR3 is 14 amino acids long. V gave up 4 bases and J gave up 4 bases; unmatched junction bases: 3. Germline V lookup: CDR1 SGDLS, CDR2 YYNGEE.

This clonotype has at least ten counts. CDR3 region: CASSYEREAKEQFF. DNA for the CDR3: TGCGCCAGCAGCTACGAGCGGGAGGCAAAGGAGCAGTTCTTC. The chain recombines TRBV5-1 with TRBJ2-1, with 9 bases lining up with TRBD2. The V segment lost 3 bases and the J segment 10 bases; nucleotides outside the gene matches: 8. CDR1 and CDR2 from the germline V gene are SGHRS and YFSETQ. The CDR3 length is 14 residues.

The gene calls are TRBV7-6 and TRBJ2-5, with TRBD1 identical over 7 bases. V lost 5 bases and J lost 3; bases outside the gene matches: 9. Germline loops: CDR1 SGHVS, CDR2 FNYEAQ. The CDR3 consists of 15 residues. CDR3 DNA sequence: TGTGCCAGCAGCCCCCGACAGGGTGGAAAAGAGACCCAGTACTTC. Protein sequence: CASSPRQGGKETQYF.

This clonotype has at least ten counts. J is TRBJ1-4 and V is TRBV12-3 or TRBV12-4, with a weak D call TRBD1 (5 bases). This CDR3 spans 14 amino acids. V gave up 1 base and J gave up 7 bases, with 10 bases separating them. The CDR3 protein is CASSLGGRGEKLFF. The CDR3 bases are TGTGCCAGCAGTTTAGGGGGTAGGGGTGAAAAACTGTTTTTT.

In this sample, this clonotype turned up many times. The chain joins TRBV4-2 to TRBJ2-7, with D hard to call. Germline assignment: CDR1 LGHNA and CDR2 YNFKEQ. Trimming removed 0 bases at V and 5 bases at J, with 8 bases between. The CDR3 spans 13 residues. CDR3 loop: CASSQEEQDEQYF. For the CDR3, the DNA is TGTGCCAGCAGCCAAGAGGAGCAAGACGAGCAGTACTTC.

This clonotype was picked up many times. J is TRBJ2-1 and V is TRBV6-2 or TRBV6-3; D gene unclear. V was clipped by 10 bases and J by 9 bases, with 16 bases between them. The germline V gene encodes CDR1 MNHEY and CDR2 SVGEGT. This CDR3 has 12 residues. The CDR3 is CATNSGVGEQFF. The CDR3 DNA sequence: TGTGCCACCAACAGTGGAGTAGGTGAGCAGTTCTTC.